Below, 10 T cell receptor beta chains from the same sample are listed, as sequenced in a study of OX40 agonist ivuxolimab in advanced cancers. Using immunoSEQ multiplex PCR, the repertoire was profiled, and TCRdb retains in-frame clones only, with some absent. The sample contains approximately 50,000 clones, around 80% of which appear only once. Sequences were derived from CD4+ or CD8+ T cells sorted from blood, sampled in a trial of the OX40 agonist ivuxolimab. The receptors shown here come from an adult with an advanced solid tumor such as melanoma, head and neck, liver or kidney cancer.

V usage is TRBV5-5 and J usage is TRBJ1-1; D call uncertain. The CDR3 totals 17 residues. Per the germline V gene, CDR1 is SGHKS and CDR2 is YYEKEE (reference sequence). Trimming stripped 2 bases from V and 7 bases from J, with 24 bases between. CDR3 residues: CASSFRLLAFSGGEAFF. The CDR3 DNA reads as TGTGCCAGCAGCTTTCGGCTTCTGGCGTTCTCTGGCGGTGAAGCTTTCTTT.

The chain links TRBV7-3 to TRBJ2-3; 7 positions agree with TRBD1. In germline, CDR1 is SGHTA, CDR2 FQGTGA. Trimming cost V 6 bases and J 0 bases; bases outside gene matches: 9. The CDR3 loop spans 16 amino acids. CDR3 loop: CASSSRTGPSTDTQYF. In nucleotides, the CDR3 is TGTGCCAGCAGTTCCCGGACAGGCCCTAGCACAGATACGCAGTATTTT.

V is TRBV7-2 and J is TRBJ1-1, with D unresolved. The germline V and J ends were trimmed by 1 base and 1 base, with 7 bases remaining between them. CDR3 length: 14 residues. Germline CDR1 reads SGHTA; CDR2 reads FQGNSA. CDR3 region: CASSLGRQNTEAFF. The CDR3, as DNA: TGTGCCAGCAGCTTAGGCAGGCAGAACACTGAAGCTTTCTTT.

The chain combines TRBV6-6 with TRBJ1-2; TRBD1 matches 7 bases. The CDR3 extends over 13 amino acids. V dropped 4 bases and J dropped 3; count of bases not matched to a gene: 2. Germline V gene sequence: CDR1 MNHNY, CDR2 SVGAGI (reference sequence). CDR3 loop: CASSSQGDYGYTF. CDR3 nucleotide sequence: TGTGCCAGCAGTTCCCAGGGGGACTATGGCTACACCTTC.

J is TRBJ2-7 and V is TRBV5-6; no clear D gene. Trimming took 0 bases from V and 6 from J, leaving 16 bases between them. This CDR3 has 15 amino acids. Germline V gene data show CDR1 as SGHDT and CDR2 as YYEEEE. As DNA, the CDR3 is TGTGCCAGCAGCTTGGCTGGGCGTGGGGTAGGCGAGCAGTACTTC. Its translation: CASSLAGRGVGEQYF.

The CDR3 spells CASSYSTQSSTDTQYF. The CDR3 coding sequence is TGTGCCAGCAGTTACTCGACTCAGTCGAGCACAGATACGCAGTATTTT. The chain couples TRBV6-5 to TRBJ2-3; D remains ambiguous. Germline V gene data show CDR1 as MNHEY and CDR2 as SVGAGI. Deletions cut 0 bases from V and 0 bases from J, with 10 bases between. The CDR3 has 16 residues.

This chain uses TRBV2 with TRBJ1-1; D unresolved. The germline CDR1 and CDR2 sequences are SNHLY and FYNNEI. The CDR3 runs to 16 residues. The V end lost 2 bases, the J end lost 5 bases, and 18 bases lay between the germline ends. CDR3 in DNA: TGTGCCAGCAGTGAACACCCGACTAACCTAGGGACTGAAGCTTTCTTT. It yields the protein CASSEHPTNLGTEAFF.

V usage is TRBV7-9 and J usage is TRBJ1-1; D is unresolved. V lost 1 base and J lost 7, with 7 bases in between. This CDR3 is 12 amino acids long. Germline CDR1 and CDR2: SEHNR and FQNEAQ (reference sequence). The CDR3 spells CASSLEVSEAFF. CDR3 nucleotide sequence: TGTGCCAGCAGCTTAGAGGTCAGTGAAGCTTTCTTT. The full variable domain, rest sourced from reference TRBV7-9 and TRBJ1-1, is DTGVSQNPRHKITKRGQNVTFRCDPISEHNRLYWYRQTLGQGPEFLTYFQNEAQLEKSRLLSDRFSAERPKGSFSTLEIQRTEQGDSAMYLCASSLEVSEAFFGQGTRLTVV.

The rearrangement uses TRBV5-8 and TRBJ2-7; D is undetermined. Per the germline V gene, CDR1 is SGHTS and CDR2 is YDEGEE. The CDR3 sequence is 14 residues long. V was pared by 4 bases and J by 6 bases, with 17 bases between. CDR3 region: CASSPDDRPPEQYV. Written as DNA, the CDR3 is TGTGCCAGCAGCCCCGACGACCGGCCCCCCGAGCAGTACGTC.

The J gene is TRBJ2-7, the V gene TRBV5-1; 10 bases match TRBD1. This CDR3 is built from 15 residues. Germline V gene sequence: CDR1 SGHRS, CDR2 YFSETQ. The V and J ends lost 1 base and 7 bases, in that order; junction bases with no gene match: 8. The chain's CDR3 is CASSLSPGQGREQYF. The CDR3 nucleotides read TGCGCCAGCAGCTTGTCTCCGGGACAGGGGAGGGAGCAGTACTTC.